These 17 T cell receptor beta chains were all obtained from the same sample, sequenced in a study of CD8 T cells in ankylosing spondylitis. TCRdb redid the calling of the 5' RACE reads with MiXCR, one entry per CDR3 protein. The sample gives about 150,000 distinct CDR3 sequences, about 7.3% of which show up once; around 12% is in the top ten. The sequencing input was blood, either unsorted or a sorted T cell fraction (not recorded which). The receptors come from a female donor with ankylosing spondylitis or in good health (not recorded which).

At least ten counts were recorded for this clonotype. The CDR3 here is CASTAGGPGELFF. The CDR3 DNA sequence: TGTGCCAGCACCGCAGGAGGGCCCGGGGAGCTGTTTTTT. The chain has TRBV9 and TRBJ2-2, with D possibly TRBD2 on 6 matching bases. With 6 bases removed from V and 6 bases from J, the gap between germline ends came to 12 bases. This CDR3 is built from 13 residues. Germline V gene sequence: CDR1 SGDLS, CDR2 YYNGEE.

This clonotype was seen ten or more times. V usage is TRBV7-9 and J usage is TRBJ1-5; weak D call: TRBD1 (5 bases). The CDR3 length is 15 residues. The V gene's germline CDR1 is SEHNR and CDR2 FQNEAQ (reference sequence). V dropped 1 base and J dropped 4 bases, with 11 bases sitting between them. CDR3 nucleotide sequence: TGTGCCAGCAGCTTAGGGGGGATGGGAAATCAGCCCCAGCATTTT. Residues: CASSLGGMGNQPQHF.

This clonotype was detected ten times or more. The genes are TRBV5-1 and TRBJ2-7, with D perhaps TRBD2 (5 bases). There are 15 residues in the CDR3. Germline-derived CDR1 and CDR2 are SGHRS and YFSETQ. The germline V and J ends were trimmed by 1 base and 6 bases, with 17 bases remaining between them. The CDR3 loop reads CASSLKPGPGVEQYF. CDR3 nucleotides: TGCGCCAGCAGCTTGAAACCGGGCCCCGGGGTCGAGCAGTACTTC.

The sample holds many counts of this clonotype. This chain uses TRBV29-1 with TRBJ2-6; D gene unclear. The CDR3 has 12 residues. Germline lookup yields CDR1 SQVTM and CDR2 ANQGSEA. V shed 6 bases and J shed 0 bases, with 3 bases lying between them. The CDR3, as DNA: TGCAGCGTGAACTCTGGGGCCAACGTCCTGACTTTC. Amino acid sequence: CSVNSGANVLTF.

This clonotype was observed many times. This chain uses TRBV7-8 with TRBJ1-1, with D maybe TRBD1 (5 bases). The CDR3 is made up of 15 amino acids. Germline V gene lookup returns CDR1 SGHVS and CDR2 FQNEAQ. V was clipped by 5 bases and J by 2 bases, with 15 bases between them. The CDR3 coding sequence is TGTGCCAGCAGCCCGGCAGGGAGGATAAACACTGAAGCTTTCTTT. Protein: CASSPAGRINTEAFF.

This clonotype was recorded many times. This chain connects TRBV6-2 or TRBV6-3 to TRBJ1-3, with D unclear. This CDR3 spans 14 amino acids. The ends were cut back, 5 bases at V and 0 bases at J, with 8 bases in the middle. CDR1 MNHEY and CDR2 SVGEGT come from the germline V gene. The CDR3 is CASSAGYSGNTIYF. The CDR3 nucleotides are TGTGCCAGCAGTGCCGGTTACTCTGGAAACACCATATATTTT.

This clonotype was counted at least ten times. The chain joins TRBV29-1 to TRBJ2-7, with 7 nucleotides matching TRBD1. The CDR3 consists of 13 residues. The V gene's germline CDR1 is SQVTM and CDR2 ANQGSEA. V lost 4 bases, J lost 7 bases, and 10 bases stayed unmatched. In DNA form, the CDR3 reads TGCAGCGTTGTAACAGGGGAAAAAACGGAGCAGTACTTC. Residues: CSVVTGEKTEQYF.

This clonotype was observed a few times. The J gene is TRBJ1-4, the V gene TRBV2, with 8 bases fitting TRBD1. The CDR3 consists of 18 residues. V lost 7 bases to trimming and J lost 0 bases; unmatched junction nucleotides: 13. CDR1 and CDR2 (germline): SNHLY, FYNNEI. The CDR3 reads CASNTGTGETSTNEKLFF. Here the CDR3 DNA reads TGTGCCAGCAACACCGGGACAGGTGAAACCTCAACTAATGAAAAACTGTTTTTT.

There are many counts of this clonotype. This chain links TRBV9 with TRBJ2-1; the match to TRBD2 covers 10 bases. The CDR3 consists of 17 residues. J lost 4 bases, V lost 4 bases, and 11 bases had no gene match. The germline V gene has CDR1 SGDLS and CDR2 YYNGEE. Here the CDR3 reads CASSPISELAGYNEQFF. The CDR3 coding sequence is TGTGCCAGCAGCCCTATATCGGAACTAGCGGGATACAATGAGCAGTTCTTC.

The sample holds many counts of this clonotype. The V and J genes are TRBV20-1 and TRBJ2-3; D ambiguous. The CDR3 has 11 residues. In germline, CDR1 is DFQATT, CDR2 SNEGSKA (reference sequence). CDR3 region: CRTGMLDTQYF. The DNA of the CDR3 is TGCAGGACCGGAATGCTAGATACGCAGTATTTT.

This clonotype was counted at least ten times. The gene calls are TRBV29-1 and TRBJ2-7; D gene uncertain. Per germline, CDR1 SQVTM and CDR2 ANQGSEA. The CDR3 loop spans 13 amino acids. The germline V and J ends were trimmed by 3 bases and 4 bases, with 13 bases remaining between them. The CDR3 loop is CSVDNGLGYEQYF. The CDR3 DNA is TGCAGCGTTGATAACGGTCTGGGGTACGAGCAGTACTTC.

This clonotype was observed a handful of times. The CDR3 DNA sequence: TGTGCCAGCAGCGTCGACAGGGTTCCCTACGAGCAGTACTTC. Protein product: CASSVDRVPYEQYF. This sequence joins TRBV7-9 and TRBJ2-7, with TRBD1 matching 7 bases. The CDR3 runs 14 residues. With V trimmed by 5 bases and J by 2 bases, 6 bases remained unmatched. Germline V gene data show CDR1 as SEHNR and CDR2 as FQNEAQ (reference sequence).

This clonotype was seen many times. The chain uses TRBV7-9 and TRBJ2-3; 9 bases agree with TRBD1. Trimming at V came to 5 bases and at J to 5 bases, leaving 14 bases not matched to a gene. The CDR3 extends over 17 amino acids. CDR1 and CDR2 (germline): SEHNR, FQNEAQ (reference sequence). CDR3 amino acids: CASSQSRDRAFEDTQYF. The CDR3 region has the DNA TGTGCCAGCAGCCAGTCCCGGGACAGGGCATTCGAAGATACGCAGTATTTT.

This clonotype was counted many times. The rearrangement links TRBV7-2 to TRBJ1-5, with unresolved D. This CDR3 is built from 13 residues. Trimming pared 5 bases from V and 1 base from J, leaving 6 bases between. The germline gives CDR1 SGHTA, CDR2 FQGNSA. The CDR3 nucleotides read TGTGCCAGCAGCGACGTCAGCAATCAGCCCCAGCATTTT. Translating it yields CASSDVSNQPQHF.

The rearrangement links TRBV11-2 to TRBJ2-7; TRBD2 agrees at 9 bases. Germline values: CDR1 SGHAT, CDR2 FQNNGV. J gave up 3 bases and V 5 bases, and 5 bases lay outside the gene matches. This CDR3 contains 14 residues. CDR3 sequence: CASSDASGDYEQYF. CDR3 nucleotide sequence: TGTGCCAGCAGCGACGCTAGCGGGGACTACGAGCAGTACTTC.

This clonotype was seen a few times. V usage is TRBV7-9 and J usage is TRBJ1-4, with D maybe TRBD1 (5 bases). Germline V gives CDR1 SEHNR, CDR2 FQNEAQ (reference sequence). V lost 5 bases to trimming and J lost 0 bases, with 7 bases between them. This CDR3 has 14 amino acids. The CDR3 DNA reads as TGTGCCAGCAGCACACAGGCAACTAATGAAAAACTGTTTTTT. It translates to CASSTQATNEKLFF.

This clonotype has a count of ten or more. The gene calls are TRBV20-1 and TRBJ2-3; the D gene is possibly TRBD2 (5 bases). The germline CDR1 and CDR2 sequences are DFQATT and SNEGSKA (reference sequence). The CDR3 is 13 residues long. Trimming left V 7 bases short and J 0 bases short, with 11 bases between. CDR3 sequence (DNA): TGCAGTGTTCTAGCAAAAAGCACAGATACGCAGTATTTT. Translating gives CSVLAKSTDTQYF.